This entry is about one T cell receptor beta chain. Its antigen is not known. This sample was included in a study of cytotoxic CD8 clonotypes in ibrutinib-treated CLL. Study context: For this cohort, patients were about a dozen relapsed/refractory and approximately 15 treatment-naive, while fewer than 18 were IGHV unmutated. After median approximately 70 months, roughly 14 stayed in remission, around twelve progressed; responses approximately 24 partial, 2 complete.

About 2.2 micrograms of genomic DNA, which was extracted from cryopreserved PBMCs, served as the material used for the TCR beta libraries. Profiling relied on immunoSEQ multiplex PCR, and the TCRdb table lists in-frame clones only, not all of them. The sample consists of fewer than 400,000 clones, about 64% of them appearing once. Findings and limits, study-wide: Public clonotypes were uncommon and contracted or stayed stable on treatment.

Germline CDR1 is SNHLY and CDR2 is FYNNEI. Unmatched junction bases numbered 5, after V lost 7 bases and J lost 0 bases. The CDR3 is made up of 14 amino acids. This chain uses TRBV2 with TRBJ1-2, with 7 bases matching TRBD1. The sample was PBMCs, taken after 36 months of ibrutinib treatment. This TCR was sampled from a human donor with chronic lymphocytic leukemia. The CDR3, as DNA: TGTGCCAGCAATAGGGACAGCCCTAACTATGGCTACACCTTC. Encoded protein: CASNRDSPNYGYTF.